The 3 T cell receptor beta chains below were found in one sample sequenced in a study of blood T cell repertoires in COVID-19. Sequencing used immunoSEQ multiplex PCR; TCRdb keeps in-frame clones, though not all of them. The sample lists roughly 32,000 clones; around 87% were seen once. Sample: peripheral blood. These receptor sequences come from a man aged 55 to 70 with active COVID-19.

This chain connects TRBV7-2 to TRBJ2-1; the match to TRBD2 covers 15 bases. The CDR3 covers 17 residues. Germline V gene lookup returns CDR1 SGHTA and CDR2 FQGNSA. J lost 7 bases, V lost 4 bases, and 8 bases had no gene match. The CDR3: CASSWSGLAGGWNEQFF. The CDR3 coding sequence is TGTGCCAGCAGCTGGTCGGGACTAGCGGGAGGCTGGAATGAGCAGTTCTTC.

The chain uses TRBV19 and TRBJ1-2, with D possibly being TRBD1 (6 bases). V gave up 3 bases and J gave up 3 bases, with 14 bases separating them. Germline V gives CDR1 LNHDA, CDR2 SQIVND (reference sequence). The CDR3 has 15 amino acids. In nucleotides, the CDR3 is TGTGCCAGTAGTATTCGGGCAGGGGAAGACTATGGCTACACCTTC. It yields the protein CASSIRAGEDYGYTF.

This chain links TRBV9 with TRBJ2-5, with 13 nucleotides matching TRBD2. With V trimmed by 2 bases and J by 4 bases, 11 bases remained unmatched. This CDR3 has 18 residues. Germline CDR1 and CDR2: SGDLS and YYNGEE. The CDR3 spells CASSVNRLAGGAAETQYF. DNA of the CDR3: TGTGCCAGCAGCGTGAACCGACTAGCGGGGGGCGCAGCAGAGACCCAGTACTTC.